Listed here are 15 T cell receptor beta chains from one sample, sequenced in a study of blood T cell repertoires in COVID-19. Assay: immunoSEQ multiplex PCR; the TCRdb copy retains only in-frame clones and omits some. The sample records around 120,000 clones, about four fifths being singletons. Input material: peripheral blood. The origin of the receptors is a middle-aged man with active or convalescent COVID-19.

Here the CDR3 DNA reads TGCGCCAGCAGCTCGCCCGGGCGGGACAGCGCTAACTATGGCTACACCTTC. Translation gives CASSSPGRDSANYGYTF. The J gene is TRBJ1-2, the V gene TRBV5-1; 7 positions agree with TRBD1. V trimming: 3 bases; J trimming: 0 bases; junction bases outside the gene matches: 11. Germline values: CDR1 SGHRS, CDR2 YFSETQ. The CDR3 extends over 17 amino acids.

The chain couples TRBV4-3 to TRBJ2-4; TRBD1 matches 8 bases. This CDR3 region has 19 residues. The trim removed 1 base at V and 4 bases at J, leaving 15 bases unmatched. Germline-derived CDR1 and CDR2 are LGHNA and YSLEER. The CDR3 sequence is CASSQAATGADVQKNIQYF. CDR3 DNA: TGCGCCAGCAGCCAAGCCGCGACAGGGGCCGACGTACAAAAAAACATTCAGTACTTC.

The chain links TRBV3-1 (or the pseudogene TRBV3-2) to TRBJ2-7; D call uncertain. The CDR3 is made up of 16 amino acids. Trimming removed 1 base at V and 3 bases at J, with 16 bases between. Germline CDR1 LGHDT, CDR2 YNNKEL (reference sequence). CDR3 residues: CASSQAGSLIIYEQYF. CDR3 bases: TGTGCCAGCAGCCAAGCGGGTTCTCTAATTATCTACGAGCAGTACTTC.

The chain links TRBV29-1 to TRBJ1-3; D remains ambiguous. This CDR3 has 13 amino acids. V gave up 5 bases and J gave up 2 bases, with 10 bases separating them. Germline CDR1 SQVTM, CDR2 ANQGSEA. The chain's CDR3 is CSVTSAAGNTIYF. In DNA, the CDR3 is TGCAGCGTTACCTCGGCGGCTGGAAACACCATATATTTT.

The J gene is TRBJ2-7, the V gene TRBV9; 8 bases are shared with TRBD1. V lost 3 bases, J lost 0 bases, and 5 bases stayed unmatched. Germline V lookup: CDR1 SGDLS, CDR2 YYNGEE. CDR3 length: 15 amino acids. In nucleotides, the CDR3 is TGTGCCAGCAGCGCCGGACAGGGTAACTCCTACGAGCAGTACTTC. It codes for CASSAGQGNSYEQYF.

V usage is TRBV19 and J usage is TRBJ1-2; D unclear. The CDR3 runs 14 residues. V was trimmed by 1 base and J by 1 base, leaving 7 bases between them. CDR1 and CDR2 (germline): LNHDA, SQIVND (reference sequence). The CDR3 region has the DNA TGTGCCAGTAGTATAGCCAACAGTAACTATGGCTACACCTTC. Its protein product is CASSIANSNYGYTF. The complete variable domain, with remaining parts taken from reference TRBV19 and TRBJ1-2, reads DGGITQSPKYLFRKEGQNVTLSCEQNLNHDAMYWYRQDPGQGLRLIYYSQIVNDFQKGDIAEGYSVSREKKESFPLTVTSAQKNPTAFYLCASSIANSNYGYTFGSGTRLTVV.

The chain couples TRBV18 to TRBJ1-1; 10 bases are a match to TRBD1. The V and J ends lost 6 bases and 3 bases, in that order; junction bases with no gene match: 10. Germline CDR1 KGHSH, CDR2 LQKENI. This CDR3 spans 16 amino acids. CDR3 sequence (DNA): TGTGCCAGCTCCGGGGGGGACAGGGGCGCGTACACTGAAGCTTTCTTT. Translation gives CASSGGDRGAYTEAFF.

The chain couples TRBV2 to TRBJ1-1; D is possibly TRBD1 (6 bases). Trimming took 5 bases from V and 4 from J, leaving 17 bases between them. This CDR3 is built from 15 residues. The V gene's germline CDR1 is SNHLY and CDR2 FYNNEI. This CDR3 is CASSQLRVGATEAFF. CDR3 bases: TGTGCCAGCAGTCAACTTAGGGTGGGGGCCACTGAAGCTTTCTTT.

V gene TRBV5-1 combines with J gene TRBJ2-3; D perhaps matches TRBD1 (6 bases). The CDR3 sequence is 15 residues long. Germline V CDR1 and CDR2: SGHRS, YFSETQ. Trimming removed 0 bases at V and 3 bases at J, with 11 bases between. DNA for the CDR3: TGCGCCAGCAGCTTGGGCCAGGGGAAGACAGATACGCAGTATTTT. Its translation: CASSLGQGKTDTQYF.

The V and J genes are TRBV25-1 and TRBJ1-6; possible D gene TRBD1, 5 bases. The CDR3 covers 15 residues. Trimming removed 6 bases at V and 10 bases at J, with 19 bases between. Germline CDR1 MGHDK, CDR2 SYGVNS. This chain's CDR3 is CASRESADSGSPLHF. The CDR3 DNA is TGTGCCAGCAGGGAGAGTGCTGACAGTGGATCACCCCTCCACTTT.

V and J are TRBV5-4 and TRBJ2-7, with D possibly matching TRBD2 (7 bases). Trimming shortened V by 6 bases and J by 1 base, and 17 bases separated the two germline ends. This CDR3 contains 15 residues. CDR1 and CDR2 from the germline V gene are SGHNT and YYREEE (reference sequence). CDR3 bases: TGTGCCAGCAACCGGTGGGGGGGGCCTTCCTACGAGCAGTACTTC. It encodes CASNRWGGPSYEQYF. Based on the CDR3 plus reference TRBV5-4 and TRBJ2-7, the full variable domain is ETGVTQSPTHLIKTRGQQVTLRCSSQSGHNTVSWYQQALGQGPQFIFQYYREEENGRGNFPPRFSGLQFPNYSSELNVNALELDDSALYLCASNRWGGPSYEQYFGPGTRLTVT.

The chain recombines TRBV5-1 with TRBJ2-4, with 11 bases that match TRBD1. This CDR3 is built from 16 residues. Trimming took 4 bases from V and 3 from J; bases not matched to a gene: 6. CDR1 and CDR2 from the germline V gene are SGHRS and YFSETQ. The CDR3 region is CASSPGQGAGKNIQYF. In DNA form, the CDR3 reads TGCGCCAGCAGCCCCGGACAGGGGGCTGGCAAAAACATTCAGTACTTC.

This sequence joins TRBV18 and TRBJ2-1; no firm D call. V was shortened by 3 bases and J by 5 bases, with 11 bases between the two germline ends. CDR3 length: 14 residues. From germline, CDR1 is KGHSH and CDR2 LQKENI. The CDR3 DNA is TGTGCCAGCTCACCGGCGGCAGAAAACAATGAGCAGTTCTTC. Protein: CASSPAAENNEQFF.

The V gene is TRBV11-2, the J gene TRBJ2-3, with 12 bases matching TRBD2. CDR3 size: 17 residues. The V segment lost 3 bases and the J segment 5 bases; nucleotides outside the gene matches: 9. Germline CDR1 reads SGHAT; CDR2 reads FQNNGV. Here the CDR3 reads CASSLGTSGGQGDTQYF. CDR3 nucleotides: TGTGCCAGCAGCTTGGGCACTAGCGGGGGGCAAGGAGATACGCAGTATTTT.

This chain joins TRBV12-3 or TRBV12-4 and TRBJ1-6; D is unclear. CDR3 length: 13 residues. V lost 3 bases and J 7 bases, leaving 7 bases between the germline ends. CDR3 coding DNA: TGTGCCAGCAGTTTTGCGAGGAATTCACCCCTCCACTTT. Residues: CASSFARNSPLHF.